A selection of T cell receptor beta chains follows, all from one sample in a study of blood T cells in healthy people across ages. TCRdb reanalysed the 5' RACE reads using MiXCR and keeps one entry per CDR3 protein. The data show roughly 500,000 distinct CDR3 sequences, roughly 28% seen once. Sequenced sample: blood. Receptors were obtained from a woman in her sixties or seventies in good health. CDR3s include the opening cysteine and the closing phenylalanine or tryptophan. D genes are given only for firm matches. Some rows mark clone size as missing; the rest say once, few, many or name a class of expanded clone.

j_call | d_call | clone_size | v_call | cdr3_aa | cdr3_nt
TRBJ2-7 | - | - | TRBV14 | CASPTPPATYEQYF | TGTGCCAGTCCGACTCCCCCAGCAACCTACGAGCAGTACTTC
TRBJ2-1 | TRBD2 | many | TRBV29-1 | CSAGTSGGLGQFF | TGCAGCGCCGGGACTAGCGGGGGGTTGGGGCAGTTCTTC
TRBJ2-2 | - | few | TRBV15 | CATRLNANTGELFF | TGTGCCACCAGGCTCAACGCGAACACCGGGGAGCTGTTTTTT
TRBJ2-7 | TRBD1 | - | TRBV20-1 | CSARANRGRFEQYF | TGCAGTGCTAGAGCTAACAGGGGAAGATTCGAGCAGTACTTC
TRBJ1-1 | - | few | TRBV6-5 | CASSYSLPANTEAFF | TGTGCCAGCAGTTACTCCCTCCCAGCGAACACTGAAGCTTTCTTT
TRBJ2-2 | TRBD2 | once | TRBV3-1 | CASSGTTSVGELFF | TGTGCCAGCAGCGGGACTACCTCCGTCGGGGAGCTGTTTTTT
TRBJ1-1 | - | - | TRBV10-3 | CAISDSLVAVGNTEAFF | TGTGCCATCAGTGACAGCCTTGTGGCCGTCGGGAACACTGAAGCTTTCTTT
TRBJ2-3 | - | few | TRBV20-1 | CSARGSTSSADTQYF | TGCAGTGCTAGGGGCAGCACCTCTAGCGCAGATACGCAGTATTTT
TRBJ2-1 | TRBD1 | - | TRBV28 | CASQPLGQGYNEQFF | TGTGCCAGCCAACCATTAGGACAGGGCTACAATGAGCAGTTCTTC
TRBJ2-2 | - | few | TRBV5-1 | CASSLVGTTGELFF | TGCGCCAGCAGCTTGGTGGGCACTACCGGGGAGCTGTTTTTT
TRBJ2-1 | TRBD2 | many | TRBV5-1 | CASSHPYSGGSYNEQFF | TGCGCCAGCAGCCACCCCTATAGCGGGGGGTCATACAATGAGCAGTTCTTC
TRBJ1-1 | TRBD1 | - | TRBV5-4 | CASSPRQGINTEAFF | TGTGCCAGCAGCCCGAGACAGGGGATAAACACTGAAGCTTTCTTT
TRBJ2-3 | TRBD2 | - | TRBV20-1 | CSAIRTSGSSTDTQYF | TGCAGTGCTATCAGGACTAGCGGATCTAGCACAGATACGCAGTATTTT
TRBJ2-2 | TRBD1 | - | TRBV7-8 | CASSTGQGASGELFF | TGTGCCAGCAGCACCGGACAGGGGGCCTCCGGGGAGCTGTTTTTT
TRBJ2-1 | TRBD2 | few | TRBV28 | CASSLWLAEGNEQFF | TGTGCCAGCAGTTTATGGCTAGCGGAAGGCAATGAGCAGTTCTTC
TRBJ2-1 | - | - | TRBV4-2 | CASSQDLASGWDEQFF | TGTGCCAGCAGCCAAGATCTAGCTTCCGGTTGGGATGAGCAGTTCTTC
TRBJ2-7 | TRBD1 | - | TRBV2 | CASSYTGTGRYEQYF | TGTGCCAGCAGTTATACCGGGACAGGGCGCTACGAGCAGTACTTC